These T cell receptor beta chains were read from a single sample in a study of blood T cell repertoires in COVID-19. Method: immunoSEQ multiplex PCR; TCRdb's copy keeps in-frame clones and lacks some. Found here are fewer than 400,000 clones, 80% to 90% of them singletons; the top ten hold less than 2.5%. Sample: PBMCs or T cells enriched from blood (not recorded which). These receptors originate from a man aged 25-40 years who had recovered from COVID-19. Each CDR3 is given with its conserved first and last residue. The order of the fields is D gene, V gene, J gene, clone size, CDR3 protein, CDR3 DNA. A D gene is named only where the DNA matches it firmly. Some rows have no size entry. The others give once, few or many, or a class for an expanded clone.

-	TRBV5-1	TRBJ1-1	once	CASSLSVVGGEAFF	TGCGCCAGCAGCTTGTCGGTTGTAGGGGGTGAAGCTTTCTTT
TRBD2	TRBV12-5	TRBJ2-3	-	CASGPLSGGADTQYF	TGTGCTAGTGGCCCCCTTAGCGGGGGTGCAGATACGCAGTATTTT
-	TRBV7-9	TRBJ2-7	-	CASSSEGQQSPYEQYF	TGTGCCAGCAGCTCCGAGGGACAACAGTCCCCCTACGAGCAGTACTTC
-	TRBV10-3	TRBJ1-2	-	CAISTAGDHYGYTF	TGTGCCATCAGTACGGCAGGGGATCACTATGGCTACACCTTC
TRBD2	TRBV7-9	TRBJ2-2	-	CASSATGLAGAGELFF	TGTGCCAGCAGCGCTACGGGACTAGCTGGCGCCGGGGAGCTGTTTTTT
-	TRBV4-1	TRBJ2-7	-	CASSQGHRMSSYEQYF	TGCGCCAGCAGCCAAGGACACAGGATGAGCTCCTACGAGCAGTACTTC
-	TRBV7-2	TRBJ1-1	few	CASSSTGLDTEAFF	TGTGCCAGCAGCTCCACAGGTCTGGACACTGAAGCTTTCTTT
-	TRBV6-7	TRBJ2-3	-	CASPPRRGDTQYF	TGTGCCAGCCCCCCCCGCCGGGGGGATACGCAGTATTTT
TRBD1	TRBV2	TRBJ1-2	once	CASTGDSFRYTF	TGTGCCAGCACCGGGGACAGCTTTCGCTACACCTTC
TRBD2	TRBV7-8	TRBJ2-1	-	CASSLAEGGIGNEQFF	TGTGCCAGCAGCTTAGCAGAGGGAGGGATTGGCAATGAGCAGTTCTTC
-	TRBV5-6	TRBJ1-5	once	CASSLREIVGNQPQHF	TGTGCCAGCAGCTTGCGGGAGATCGTCGGCAATCAGCCCCAGCATTTT
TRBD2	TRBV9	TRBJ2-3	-	CASSSLAGADTQYF	TGTGCCAGCAGCTCCCTAGCGGGCGCAGATACGCAGTATTTT
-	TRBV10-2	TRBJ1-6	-	CASRDSYNSPLHF	TGCGCCAGCAGGGACAGCTATAATTCACCCCTCCACTTT
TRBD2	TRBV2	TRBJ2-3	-	CASSAGTSMADTQYF	TGTGCCAGCAGCGCCGGGACTAGCATGGCAGATACGCAGTATTTT
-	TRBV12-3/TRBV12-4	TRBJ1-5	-	CASSFNSGQPQHF	TGTGCCAGCAGTTTCAATAGCGGGCAGCCCCAGCATTTT
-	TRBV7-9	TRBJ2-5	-	CASSLGFRGQETQYF	TGTGCCAGCAGCTTAGGTTTCCGGGGCCAAGAGACCCAGTACTTC
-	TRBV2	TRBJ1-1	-	CASRVTGNTEAFF	TGTGCCAGCAGGGTGACAGGGAACACTGAAGCTTTCTTT
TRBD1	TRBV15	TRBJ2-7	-	CATSRDSSYEQYF	TGTGCCACCAGCCGGGACAGCTCCTACGAGCAGTACTTC
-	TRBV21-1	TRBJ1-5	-	CASSKDAGYSNQPQHF	TGTGCCAGCAGCAAAGATGCAGGATATAGCAATCAGCCCCAGCATTTT
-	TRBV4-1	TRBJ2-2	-	CASSQPDSSNTGELFF	TGCGCCAGCAGCCAACCAGACAGCTCGAACACCGGGGAGCTGTTTTTT
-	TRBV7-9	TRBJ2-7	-	CASSLELSYEQYF	TGTGCCAGCAGCTTAGAGCTGTCCTACGAGCAGTACTTC
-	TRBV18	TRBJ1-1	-	CASVTGSNTEAFF	TGTGCCAGCGTCACGGGTTCGAACACTGAAGCTTTCTTT
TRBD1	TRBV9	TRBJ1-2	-	CASSEGQLSYGYTF	TGTGCCAGCAGCGAGGGACAGCTTAGCTATGGCTACACCTTC
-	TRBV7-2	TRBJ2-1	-	CASSLGRGEQFF	TGTGCCAGCAGCTTAGGGCGGGGTGAGCAGTTCTTC
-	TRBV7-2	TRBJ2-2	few	CASSLVRRSGELFF	TGTGCCAGCAGCTTAGTTCGCCGGTCCGGGGAGCTGTTTTTT
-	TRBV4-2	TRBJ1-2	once	CASSPASPRVLYNYGLAF	TGTGCCAGCAGCCCGGCCTCTCCACGAGTCCTTTATAACTATGGCTTAGCCTTC
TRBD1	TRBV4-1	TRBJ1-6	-	CASSPGQGAQNSPLHF	TGCGCCAGCAGCCCCGGACAGGGGGCGCAAAATTCACCCCTCCACTTT
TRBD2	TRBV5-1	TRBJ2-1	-	CASSVAGAYNEQFF	TGCGCCAGCAGCGTAGCGGGGGCCTACAATGAGCAGTTCTTC
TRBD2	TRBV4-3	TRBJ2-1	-	CASSYLPSGADYSGYNEQFF	TGCGCCAGCAGCTACCTTCCGAGCGGGGCTGACTATAGTGGCTACAATGAGCAGTTCTTC
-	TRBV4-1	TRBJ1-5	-	CASSQVRGSNQPQHF	TGCGCCAGCAGCCAAGTTCGGGGGTCCAATCAGCCCCAGCATTTT
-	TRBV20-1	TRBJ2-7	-	CSGRGGSEQYF	TGCAGTGGAAGGGGAGGCTCCGAGCAGTACTTC
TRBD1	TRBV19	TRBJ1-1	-	CASSNHGQGTEAFF	TGTGCCAGTAGTAATCACGGACAGGGCACTGAAGCTTTCTTT
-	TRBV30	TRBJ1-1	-	CAWSLTYGGTEAFF	TGTGCCTGGAGTCTCACTTACGGGGGCACTGAAGCTTTCTTT
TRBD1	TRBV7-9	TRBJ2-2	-	CASSARGHGTGELFF	TGTGCCAGCAGCGCCAGGGGGCATGGCACCGGGGAGCTGTTTTTT
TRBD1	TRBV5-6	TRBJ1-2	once	CASTNLAGQGIAGYTF	TGTGCCAGCACCAACCTAGCAGGACAGGGGATCGCTGGCTACACCTTC
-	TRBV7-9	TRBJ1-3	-	CASGPSSGNTIYF	TGTGCCAGCGGGCCCTCCTCTGGAAACACCATATATTTT
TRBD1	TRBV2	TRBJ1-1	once	CASSAVTGDTEAFF	TGTGCCAGCAGTGCCGTGACAGGGGACACTGAAGCTTTCTTT
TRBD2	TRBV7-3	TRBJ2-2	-	CASSRRLAGTGELFF	TGTGCCAGCAGCCGCCGTCTAGCGGGTACCGGGGAGCTGTTTTTT
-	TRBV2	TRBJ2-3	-	CASSDRETDTQYF	TGTGCCAGCAGTGATCGAGAGACAGATACGCAGTATTTT
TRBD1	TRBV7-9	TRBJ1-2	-	CASSPRTGEDGYTF	TGTGCCAGCAGCCCACGGACAGGGGAGGATGGCTACACCTTC
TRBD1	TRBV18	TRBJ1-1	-	CASSNRGSEAFF	TGTGCCAGCTCTAACAGGGGATCAGAAGCTTTCTTT